This TCR beta chain emerged from a study of CD8+CD57+ T cells in acquired aplastic anemia. About the research overall: Recorded DNA amounts for sorted CD4+ and CD8+ cells had an average of 3.2 ug. CD4+ cell libraries from healthy donors averaged roughly 10 million reads. Study results and caveats: Patients and controls were found to share twenty-nine CD8+ CDR3 sequences. Patients and healthy controls showed no significant CD8+ Simpson's diversity difference.

There are 16 residues in the CDR3. Germline CDR1 and CDR2: SGDLS and YYNGEE. Genomic DNA provided the template from which TCR beta VDJ and CDR3 profiles were obtained. Using its own MiXCR run on the reads, TCRdb lists one record per CDR3 protein. This table has 150,000 to 200,000 distinct CDR3 sequences, around 40% appearing once. This clonotype was recorded a few times. The antigen is undetermined. At one boundary the junction diverges from the germline segment, which might be a read error. The chain recombines TRBV9 with TRBJ1-6; 9 bases map to TRBD1. The material sequenced was sorted CD4+, CD8+, or CD8+CD57+ T cells (not recorded which) from PBMCs. The receptor was isolated from a human donor in good health. This CDR3 is CASSVGTGTWNSSLHF. The CDR3 DNA follows: TGTGCCAGCAGCGTCGGGACAGGGACTTGGAATTCATCCCTCCACTTT.